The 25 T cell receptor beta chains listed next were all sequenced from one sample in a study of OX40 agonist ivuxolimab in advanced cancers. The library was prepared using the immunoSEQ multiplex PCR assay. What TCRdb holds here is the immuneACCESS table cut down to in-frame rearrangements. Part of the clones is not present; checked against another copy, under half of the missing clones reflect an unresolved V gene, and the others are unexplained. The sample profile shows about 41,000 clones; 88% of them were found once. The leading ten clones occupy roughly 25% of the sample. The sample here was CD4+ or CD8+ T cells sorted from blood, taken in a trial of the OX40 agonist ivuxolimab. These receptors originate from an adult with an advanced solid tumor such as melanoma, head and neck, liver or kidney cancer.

The chain's CDR3 is CASSPRQGANEKLFF. The CDR3 DNA is TGCGCCAGCAGCCCCAGGCAGGGGGCTAATGAAAAACTGTTTTTT. The chain links TRBV4-1 to TRBJ1-4, with 7 bases identical to TRBD1. V lost 4 bases to trimming and J lost 3 bases; unmatched junction nucleotides: 5. CDR3 size: 15 residues. The germline V gene encodes CDR1 MGHRA and CDR2 YSYEKL.

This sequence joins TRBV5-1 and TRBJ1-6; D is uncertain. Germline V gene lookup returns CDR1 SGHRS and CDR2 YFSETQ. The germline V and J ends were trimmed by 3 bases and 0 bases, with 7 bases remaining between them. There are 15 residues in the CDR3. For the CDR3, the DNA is TGCGCCAGCAGCTCGGAGAGCTCCTATAATTCACCCCTCCACTTT. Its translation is CASSSESSYNSPLHF.

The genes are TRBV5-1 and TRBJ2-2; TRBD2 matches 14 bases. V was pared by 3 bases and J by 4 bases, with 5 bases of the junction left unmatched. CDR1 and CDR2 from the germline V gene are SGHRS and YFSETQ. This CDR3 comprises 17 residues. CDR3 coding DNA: TGCGCCAGCAGCTGGGGACTAGCGGGAGACGGCACCGGGGAGCTGTTTTTT. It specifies CASSWGLAGDGTGELFF.

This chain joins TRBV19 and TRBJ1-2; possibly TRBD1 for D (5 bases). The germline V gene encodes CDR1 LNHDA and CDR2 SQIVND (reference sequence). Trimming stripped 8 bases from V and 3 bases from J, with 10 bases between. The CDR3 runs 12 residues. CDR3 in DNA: TGTGCCAGTCGCAGGGATGACTATGGCTACACCTTC. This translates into CASRRDDYGYTF.

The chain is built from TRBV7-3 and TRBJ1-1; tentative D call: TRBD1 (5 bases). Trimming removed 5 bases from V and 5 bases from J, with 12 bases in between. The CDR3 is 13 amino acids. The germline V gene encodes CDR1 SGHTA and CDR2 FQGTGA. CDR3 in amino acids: CASSPWGGTEAFF. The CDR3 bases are TGTGCCAGCAGCCCATGGGGGGGTACTGAAGCTTTCTTT.

CDR3 region: CASSQGVNTEAFF. For the CDR3, the DNA is TGTGCCAGCAGCCAGGGGGTGAACACTGAAGCTTTCTTT. The chain has TRBV9 and TRBJ1-1; 7 bases map to TRBD1. Germline V gene data show CDR1 as SGDLS and CDR2 as YYNGEE. CDR3 size: 13 residues. Trimming at V came to 4 bases and at J to 0 bases, leaving 0 bases not matched to a gene.

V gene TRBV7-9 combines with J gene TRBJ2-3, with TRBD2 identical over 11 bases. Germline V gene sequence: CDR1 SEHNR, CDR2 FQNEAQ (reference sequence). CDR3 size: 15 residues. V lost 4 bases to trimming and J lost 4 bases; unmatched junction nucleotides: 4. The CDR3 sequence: CASSSLAGVADTQYF. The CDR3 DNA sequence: TGTGCCAGCAGCTCACTAGCGGGAGTGGCAGATACGCAGTATTTT.

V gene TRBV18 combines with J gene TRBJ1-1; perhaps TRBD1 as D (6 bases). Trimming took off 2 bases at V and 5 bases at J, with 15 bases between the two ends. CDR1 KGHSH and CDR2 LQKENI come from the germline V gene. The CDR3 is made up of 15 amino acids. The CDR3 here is CASSPGLQGRTEAFF. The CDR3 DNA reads TGTGCCAGCTCACCAGGGTTACAGGGACGAACTGAAGCTTTCTTT.

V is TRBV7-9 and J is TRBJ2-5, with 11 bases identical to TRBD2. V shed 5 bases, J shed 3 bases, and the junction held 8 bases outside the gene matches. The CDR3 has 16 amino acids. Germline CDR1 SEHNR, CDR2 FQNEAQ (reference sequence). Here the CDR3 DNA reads TGTGCCAGCAGCCTTAAACAGGGACTAGCGGAAGAGACCCAGTACTTC. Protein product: CASSLKQGLAEETQYF. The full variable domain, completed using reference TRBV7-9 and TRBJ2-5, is DTGVSQNPRHKITKRGQNVTFRCDPISEHNRLYWYRQTLGQGPEFLTYFQNEAQLEKSRLLSDRFSAERPKGSFSTLEIQRTEQGDSAMYLCASSLKQGLAEETQYFGPGTRLLVL.

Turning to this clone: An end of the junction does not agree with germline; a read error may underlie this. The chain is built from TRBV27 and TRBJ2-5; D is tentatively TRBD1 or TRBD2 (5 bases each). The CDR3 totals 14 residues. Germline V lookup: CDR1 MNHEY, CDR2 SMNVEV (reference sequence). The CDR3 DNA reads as TGTGCCAGCAGTTTATCTAGGGGACCACAGACCCGGTACTTC. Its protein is CASSLSRGPQTRYF.

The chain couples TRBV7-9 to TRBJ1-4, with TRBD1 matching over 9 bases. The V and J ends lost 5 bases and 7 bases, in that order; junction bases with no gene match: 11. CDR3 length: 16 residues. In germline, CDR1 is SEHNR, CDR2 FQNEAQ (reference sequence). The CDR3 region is CASSPRSPQGAEKLFF. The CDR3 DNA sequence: TGTGCCAGCAGCCCCCGCTCCCCACAGGGGGCTGAAAAACTGTTTTTT.

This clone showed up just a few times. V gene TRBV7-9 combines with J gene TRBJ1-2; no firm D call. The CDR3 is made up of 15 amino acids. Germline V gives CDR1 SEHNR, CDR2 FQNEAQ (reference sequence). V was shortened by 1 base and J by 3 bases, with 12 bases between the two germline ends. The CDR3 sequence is CASSLGWQLYYGYTF. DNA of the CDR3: TGTGCCAGCAGCTTAGGTTGGCAGTTATACTATGGCTACACCTTC.

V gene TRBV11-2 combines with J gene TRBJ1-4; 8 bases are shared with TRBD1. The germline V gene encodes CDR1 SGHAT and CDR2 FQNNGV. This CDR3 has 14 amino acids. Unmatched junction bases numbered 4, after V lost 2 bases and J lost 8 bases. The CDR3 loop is CASSLTGDREKLFF. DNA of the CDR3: TGTGCCAGCAGCTTAACGGGGGACAGGGAAAAACTGTTTTTT. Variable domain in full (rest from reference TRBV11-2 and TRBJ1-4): EAGVAQSPRYKIIEKRQSVAFWCNPISGHATLYWYQQILGQGPKLLIQFQNNGVVDDSQLPKDRFSAERLKGVDSTLKIQPAKLEDSAVYLCASSLTGDREKLFFGSGTQLSVL.

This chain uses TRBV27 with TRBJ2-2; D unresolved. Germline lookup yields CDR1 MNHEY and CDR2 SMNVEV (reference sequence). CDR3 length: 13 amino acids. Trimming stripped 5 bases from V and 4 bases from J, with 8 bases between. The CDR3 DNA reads TGTGCCAGCAGTCTCTCAGGCACCGGGGAGCTGTTTTTT. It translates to CASSLSGTGELFF.

The CDR3 reads CASSSFEGLAGASSYNEQFF. The CDR3 DNA reads as TGTGCCAGCAGCTCCTTTGAGGGACTAGCGGGTGCGAGCTCCTACAATGAGCAGTTCTTC. The rearrangement uses TRBV9 and TRBJ2-1; 12 positions agree with TRBD2. The CDR3 spans 20 residues. The trim removed 4 bases at V and 0 bases at J, leaving 14 bases unmatched. CDR1 is SGDLS and CDR2 is YYNGEE in the germline V gene.

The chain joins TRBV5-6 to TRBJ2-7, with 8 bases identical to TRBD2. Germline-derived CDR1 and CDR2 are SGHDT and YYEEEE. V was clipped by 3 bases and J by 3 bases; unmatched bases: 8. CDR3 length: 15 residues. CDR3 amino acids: CASSWTGTSDYEQYF. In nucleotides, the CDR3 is TGTGCCAGCAGCTGGACCGGGACTAGTGACTACGAGCAGTACTTC.

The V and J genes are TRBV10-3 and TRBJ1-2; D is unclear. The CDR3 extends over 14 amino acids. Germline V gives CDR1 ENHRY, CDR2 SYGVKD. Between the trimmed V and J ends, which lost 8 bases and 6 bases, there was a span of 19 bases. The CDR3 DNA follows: TGTGCCATCTTGACCGGACGGCCGTTCGATGGCTACACCTTC. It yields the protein CAILTGRPFDGYTF.

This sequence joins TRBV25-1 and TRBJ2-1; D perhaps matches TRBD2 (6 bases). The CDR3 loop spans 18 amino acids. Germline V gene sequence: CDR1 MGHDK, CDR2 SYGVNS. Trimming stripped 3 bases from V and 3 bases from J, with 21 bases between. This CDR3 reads CASSDPRLGRQGYNEQFF. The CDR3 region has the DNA TGTGCCAGCAGTGACCCCCGACTAGGTAGACAAGGCTACAATGAGCAGTTCTTC.

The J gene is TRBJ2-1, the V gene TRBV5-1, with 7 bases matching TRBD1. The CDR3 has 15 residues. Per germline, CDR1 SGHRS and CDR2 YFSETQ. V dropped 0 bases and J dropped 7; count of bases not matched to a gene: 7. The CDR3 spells CASSLALGTENEQFF. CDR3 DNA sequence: TGCGCCAGCAGCTTGGCCTTGGGGACAGAGAATGAGCAGTTCTTC.

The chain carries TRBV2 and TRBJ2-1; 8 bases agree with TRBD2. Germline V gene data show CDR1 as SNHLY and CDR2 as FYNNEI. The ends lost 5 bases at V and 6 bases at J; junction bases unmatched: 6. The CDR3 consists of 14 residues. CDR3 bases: TGTGCCAGCAGTTGGACTAGCCCCCTCAATGAGCAGTTCTTC. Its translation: CASSWTSPLNEQFF.

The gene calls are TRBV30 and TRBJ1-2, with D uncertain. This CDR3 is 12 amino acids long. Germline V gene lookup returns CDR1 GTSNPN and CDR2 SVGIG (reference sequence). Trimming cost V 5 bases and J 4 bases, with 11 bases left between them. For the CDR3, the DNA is TGTGCCTGGGGGTGGGAATCCTATGGCTACACCTTC. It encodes CAWGWESYGYTF.

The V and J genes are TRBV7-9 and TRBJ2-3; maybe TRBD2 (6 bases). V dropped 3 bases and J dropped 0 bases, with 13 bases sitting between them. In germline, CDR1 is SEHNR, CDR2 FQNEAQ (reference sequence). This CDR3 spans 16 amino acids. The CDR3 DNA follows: TGTGCCAGCAGCTTCCCGGGGGAAACTAGCACAGATACGCAGTATTTT. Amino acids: CASSFPGETSTDTQYF.

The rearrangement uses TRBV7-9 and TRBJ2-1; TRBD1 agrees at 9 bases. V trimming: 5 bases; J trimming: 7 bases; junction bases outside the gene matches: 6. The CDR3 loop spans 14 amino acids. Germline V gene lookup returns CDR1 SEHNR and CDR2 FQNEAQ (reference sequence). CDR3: CASSRGQGRNEQFF. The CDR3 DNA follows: TGTGCCAGCAGCCGGGGACAGGGAAGGAATGAGCAGTTCTTC. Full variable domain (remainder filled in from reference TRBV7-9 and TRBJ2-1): DTGVSQNPRHKITKRGQNVTFRCDPISEHNRLYWYRQTLGQGPEFLTYFQNEAQLEKSRLLSDRFSAERPKGSFSTLEIQRTEQGDSAMYLCASSRGQGRNEQFFGPGTRLTVL.

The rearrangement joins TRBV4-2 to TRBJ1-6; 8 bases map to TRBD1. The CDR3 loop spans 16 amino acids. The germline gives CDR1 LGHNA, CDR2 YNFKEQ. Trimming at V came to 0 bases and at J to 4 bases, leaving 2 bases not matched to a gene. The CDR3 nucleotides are TGTGCCAGCAGCCAAGACCGGACAGGGTATAATTCACCCCTCCACTTT. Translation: CASSQDRTGYNSPLHF.

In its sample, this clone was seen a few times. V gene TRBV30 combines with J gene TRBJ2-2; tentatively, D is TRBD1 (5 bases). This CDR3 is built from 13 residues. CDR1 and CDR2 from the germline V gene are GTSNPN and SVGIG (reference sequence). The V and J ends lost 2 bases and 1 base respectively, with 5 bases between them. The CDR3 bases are TGTGCCTGGAGTCAGGGGAACACCGGGGAGCTGTTTTTT. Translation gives CAWSQGNTGELFF.